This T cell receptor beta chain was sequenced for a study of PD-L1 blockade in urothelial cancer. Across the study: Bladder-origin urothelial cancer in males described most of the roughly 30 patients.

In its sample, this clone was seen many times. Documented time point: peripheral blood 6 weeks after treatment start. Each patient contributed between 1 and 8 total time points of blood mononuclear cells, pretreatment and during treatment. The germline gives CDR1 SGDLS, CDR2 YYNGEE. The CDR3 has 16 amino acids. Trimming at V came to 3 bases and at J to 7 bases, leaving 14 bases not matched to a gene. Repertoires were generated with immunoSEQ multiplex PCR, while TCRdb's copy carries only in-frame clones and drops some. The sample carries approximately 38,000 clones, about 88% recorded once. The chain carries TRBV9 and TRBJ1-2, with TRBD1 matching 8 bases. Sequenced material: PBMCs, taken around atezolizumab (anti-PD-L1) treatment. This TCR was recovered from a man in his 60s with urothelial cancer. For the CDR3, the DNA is TGTGCCAGCAGCGCCCTTCCGAGGCAGGGGGCTTTTGGCTACACCTTC. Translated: CASSALPRQGAFGYTF. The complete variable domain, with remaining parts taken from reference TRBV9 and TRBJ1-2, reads DSGVTQTPKHLITATGQRVTLRCSPRSGDLSVYWYQQSLDQGLQFLIQYYNGEERAKGNILERFSAQQFPDLHSELNLSSLELGDSALYFCASSALPRQGAFGYTFGSGTRLTVV.